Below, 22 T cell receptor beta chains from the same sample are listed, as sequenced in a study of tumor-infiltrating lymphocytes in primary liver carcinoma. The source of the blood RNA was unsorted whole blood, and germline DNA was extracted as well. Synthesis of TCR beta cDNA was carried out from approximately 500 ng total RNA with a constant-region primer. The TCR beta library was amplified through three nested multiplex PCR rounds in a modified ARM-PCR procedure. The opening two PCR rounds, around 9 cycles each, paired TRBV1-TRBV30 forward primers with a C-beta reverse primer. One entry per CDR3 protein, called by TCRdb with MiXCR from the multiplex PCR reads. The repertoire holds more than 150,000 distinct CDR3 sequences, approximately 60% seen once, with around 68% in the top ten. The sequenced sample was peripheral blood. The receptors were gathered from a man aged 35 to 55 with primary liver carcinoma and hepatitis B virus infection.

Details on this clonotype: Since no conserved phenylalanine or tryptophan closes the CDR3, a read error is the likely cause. The CDR3 sequence is CASSLGYDTQYL. The CDR3 DNA reads as TGTGCCAGCAGCTTGGGATATGATACTCAGTATTTA. J is TRBJ2-3 and V is TRBV11-2; D gene ambiguous. The V gene's germline CDR1 is SGHAT and CDR2 FQNNGV. The CDR3 contains 12 residues.

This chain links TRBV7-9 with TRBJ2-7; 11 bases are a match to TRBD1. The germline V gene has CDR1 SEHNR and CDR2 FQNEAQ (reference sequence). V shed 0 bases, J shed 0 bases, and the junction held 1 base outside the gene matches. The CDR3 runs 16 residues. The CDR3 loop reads CASSLAGTGGSYEQYF. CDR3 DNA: TGTGCCAGCAGCTTAGCGGGGACAGGGGGCTCCTACGAGCAGTACTTC. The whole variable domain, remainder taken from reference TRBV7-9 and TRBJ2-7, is DTGVSQNPRHKITKRGQNVTFRCDPISEHNRLYWYRQTLGQGPEFLTYFQNEAQLEKSRLLSDRFSAERPKGSFSTLEIQRTEQGDSAMYLCASSLAGTGGSYEQYFGPGTRLTVT.

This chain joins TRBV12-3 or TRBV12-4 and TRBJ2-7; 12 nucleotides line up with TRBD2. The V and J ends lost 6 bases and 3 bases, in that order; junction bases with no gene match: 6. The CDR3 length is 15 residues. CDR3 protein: CASRPTSGSDYEQYF. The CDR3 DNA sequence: TGTGCCAGCAGACCGACTAGCGGGAGTGACTACGAGCAGTACTTC.

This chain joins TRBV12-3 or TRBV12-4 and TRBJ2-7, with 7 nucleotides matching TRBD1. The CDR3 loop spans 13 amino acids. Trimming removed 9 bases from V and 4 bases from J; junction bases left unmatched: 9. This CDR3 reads CARSPGQTYEQYF. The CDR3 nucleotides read TGTGCCAGAAGTCCGGGACAGACATACGAGCAGTACTTC.

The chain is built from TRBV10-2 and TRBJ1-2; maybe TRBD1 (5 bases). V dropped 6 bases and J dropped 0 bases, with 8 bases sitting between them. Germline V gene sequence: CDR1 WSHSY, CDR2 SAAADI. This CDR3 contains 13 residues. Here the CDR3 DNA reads TGCGCCAGCAGAGACAGAACTAACTATGGCTACACCTTC. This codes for CASRDRTNYGYTF.

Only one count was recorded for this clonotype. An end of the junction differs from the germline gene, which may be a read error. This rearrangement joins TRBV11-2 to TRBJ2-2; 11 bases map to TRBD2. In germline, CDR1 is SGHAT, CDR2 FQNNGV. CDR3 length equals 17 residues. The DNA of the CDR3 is TGTGCCAGCGGCTTAGTCACTAGCGGGAGAGGTACCTGGGAGCTGTTTTTT. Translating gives CASGLVTSGRGTWELFF.

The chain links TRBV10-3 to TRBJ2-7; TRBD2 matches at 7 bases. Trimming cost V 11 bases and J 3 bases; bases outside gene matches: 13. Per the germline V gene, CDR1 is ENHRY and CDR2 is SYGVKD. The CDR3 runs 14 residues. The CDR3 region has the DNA TGTGCCGCTTCAAGCGGGAAAGGAGACTACGAGCAGTACTTC. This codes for CAASSGKGDYEQYF.

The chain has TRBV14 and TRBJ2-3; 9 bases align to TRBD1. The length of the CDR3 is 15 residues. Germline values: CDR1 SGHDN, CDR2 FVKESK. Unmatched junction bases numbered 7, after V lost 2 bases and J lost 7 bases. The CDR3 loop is CASSQQTGGGNTQYF. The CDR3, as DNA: TGTGCCAGCAGCCAACAGACAGGGGGAGGAAATACGCAGTATTTT.

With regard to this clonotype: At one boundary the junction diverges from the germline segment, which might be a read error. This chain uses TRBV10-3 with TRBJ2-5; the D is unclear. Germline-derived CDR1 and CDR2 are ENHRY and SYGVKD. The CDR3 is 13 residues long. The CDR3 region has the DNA TGTGCCATTAGTGAGTCAACCCAAGAGACCCAGTACTTC. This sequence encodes CAISESTQETQYF.

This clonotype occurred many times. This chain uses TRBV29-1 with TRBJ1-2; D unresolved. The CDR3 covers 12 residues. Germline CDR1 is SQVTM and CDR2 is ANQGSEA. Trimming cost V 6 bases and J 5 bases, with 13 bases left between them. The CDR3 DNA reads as TGCAGCGTCGGGCCGGCTGAATATGGCTACACCTTC. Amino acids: CSVGPAEYGYTF.

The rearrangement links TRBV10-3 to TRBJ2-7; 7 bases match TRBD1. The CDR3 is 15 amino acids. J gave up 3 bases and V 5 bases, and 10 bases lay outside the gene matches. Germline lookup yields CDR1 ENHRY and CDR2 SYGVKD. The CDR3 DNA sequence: TGTGCCATCAGTATCTCGGAGCAGGGGGTCTACGAGCAGTACTTC. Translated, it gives CAISISEQGVYEQYF.

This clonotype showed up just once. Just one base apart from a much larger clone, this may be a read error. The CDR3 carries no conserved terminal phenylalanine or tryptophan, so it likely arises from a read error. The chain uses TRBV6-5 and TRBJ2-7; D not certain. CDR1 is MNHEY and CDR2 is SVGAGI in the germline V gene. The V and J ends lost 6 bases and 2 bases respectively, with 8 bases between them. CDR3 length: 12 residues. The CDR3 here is CASRDRAYEQYS. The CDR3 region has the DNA TGTGCCAGCAGAGACCGGGCCTACGAGCAGTACTCC.

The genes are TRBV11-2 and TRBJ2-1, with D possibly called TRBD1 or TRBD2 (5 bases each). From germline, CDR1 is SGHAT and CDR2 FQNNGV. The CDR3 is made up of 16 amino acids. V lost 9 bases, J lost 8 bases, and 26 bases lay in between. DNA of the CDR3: TGTGCCAGGAGCCAGCGGTGGACTCCCTTAGGGGATGAGCAGTTCTTC. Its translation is CARSQRWTPLGDEQFF.

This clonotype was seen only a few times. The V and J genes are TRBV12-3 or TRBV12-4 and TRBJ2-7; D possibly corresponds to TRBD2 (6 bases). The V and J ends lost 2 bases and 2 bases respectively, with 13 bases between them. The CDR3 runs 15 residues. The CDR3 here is CASSLPGTSPYEQYF. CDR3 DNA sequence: TGTGCCAGCAGTTTACCCGGTACTAGCCCCTACGAGCAGTACTTC.

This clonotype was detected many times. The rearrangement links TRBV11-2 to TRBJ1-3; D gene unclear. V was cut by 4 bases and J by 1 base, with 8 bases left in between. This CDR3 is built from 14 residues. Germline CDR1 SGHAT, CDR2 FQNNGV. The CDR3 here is CASSSVWSGNTIYF. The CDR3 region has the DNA TGTGCCAGCAGCTCGGTATGGTCTGGAAACACCATATATTTT.

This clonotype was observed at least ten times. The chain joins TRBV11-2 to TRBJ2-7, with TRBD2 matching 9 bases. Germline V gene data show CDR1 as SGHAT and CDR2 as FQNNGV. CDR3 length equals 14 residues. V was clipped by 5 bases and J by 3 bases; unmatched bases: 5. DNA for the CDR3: TGTGCCAGCAGCACCCCTAGCGGGGACTACGAGCAGTACTTC. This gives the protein CASSTPSGDYEQYF.

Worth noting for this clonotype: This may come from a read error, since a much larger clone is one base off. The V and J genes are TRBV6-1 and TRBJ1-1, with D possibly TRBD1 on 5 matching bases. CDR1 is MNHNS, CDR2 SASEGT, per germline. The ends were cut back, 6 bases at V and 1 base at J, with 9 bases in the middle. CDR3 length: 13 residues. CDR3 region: CASSHRGNTEAFF. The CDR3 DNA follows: TGTGCCAGCAGCCATAGGGGGAACACTGAAGCTTTCTTT.

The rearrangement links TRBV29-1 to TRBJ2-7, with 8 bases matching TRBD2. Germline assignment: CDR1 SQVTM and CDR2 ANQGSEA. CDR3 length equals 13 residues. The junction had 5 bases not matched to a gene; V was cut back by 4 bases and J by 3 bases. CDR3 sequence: CSVGSGRGYEQYF. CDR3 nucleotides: TGCAGCGTTGGGAGCGGGAGAGGCTACGAGCAGTACTTC.

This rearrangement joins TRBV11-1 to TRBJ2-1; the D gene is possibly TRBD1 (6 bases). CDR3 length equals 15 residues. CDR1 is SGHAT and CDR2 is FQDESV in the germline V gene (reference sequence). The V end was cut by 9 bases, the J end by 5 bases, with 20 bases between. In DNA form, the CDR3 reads TGTGCCAGTAACTTAACCGGGACACTTGACAATGAGCAGTTCTTC. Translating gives CASNLTGTLDNEQFF.

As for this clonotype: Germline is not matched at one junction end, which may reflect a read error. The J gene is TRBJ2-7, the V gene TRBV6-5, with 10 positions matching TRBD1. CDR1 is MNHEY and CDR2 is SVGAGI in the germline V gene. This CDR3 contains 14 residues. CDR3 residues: CASLWDRGPYEQYF. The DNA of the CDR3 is TGTGCCAGCTTGTGGGACAGGGGCCCCTATGAGCAGTACTTC.

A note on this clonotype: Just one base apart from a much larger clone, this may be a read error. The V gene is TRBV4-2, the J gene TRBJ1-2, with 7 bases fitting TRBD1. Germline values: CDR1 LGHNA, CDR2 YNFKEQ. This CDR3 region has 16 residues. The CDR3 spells CVSSQETATGVGGYTF. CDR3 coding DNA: TGTGTCAGCAGCCAAGAAACCGCAACAGGGGTAGGCGGCTACACCTTC.

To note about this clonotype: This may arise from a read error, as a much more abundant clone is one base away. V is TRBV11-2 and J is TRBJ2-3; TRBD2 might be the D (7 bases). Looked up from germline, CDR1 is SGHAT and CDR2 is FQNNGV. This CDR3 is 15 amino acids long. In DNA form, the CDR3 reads TGTGCCAGCAGTAAGAAGGGGGGGAACACAGATATGCAGTATTTT. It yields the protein CASSKKGGNTDMQYF.